These 14 T cell receptor beta chains came from one sample sequenced in a study of tumor-infiltrating lymphocytes in primary liver carcinoma. The input was roughly 0.5 ug total RNA; TCR beta cDNA was made from it with a constant-region primer. Amplification in three nested multiplex PCR rounds with slightly modified ARM-PCR gave rise to TCR beta libraries. TRBV1-TRBV30 forward primers and a C-beta reverse primer were used in the first two PCR rounds, which each ran for nine to ten cycles. TCRdb analysed the multiplex PCR reads with MiXCR anew, one entry per CDR3 protein. In the table there are over 250,000 distinct CDR3 sequences, nearly 60% of which are singletons. Unsorted whole blood served as the source of blood RNA, and germline DNA was extracted as well. Input material: peripheral blood. The source of these receptors is a young woman with primary liver carcinoma and hepatitis B virus infection.

This clonotype was observed a handful of times. The chain couples TRBV28 to TRBJ2-7; D is unclear. The V end lost 5 bases, the J end lost 7 bases, and 12 bases lay between the germline ends. Looked up from germline, CDR1 is MDHEN and CDR2 is SYDVKM. The CDR3 covers 12 residues. The CDR3 coding sequence is TGTGCCAGCAGTCGGCCCCCCTGGGAGCAGTACTTC. Its protein product is CASSRPPWEQYF.

Notes on this clonotype: One end of the junction varies from germline; a read error may be responsible. The chain carries TRBV11-2 and TRBJ2-1; D may match TRBD1 or TRBD2 (5 bases each). Germline V gene data show CDR1 as SGHAT and CDR2 as FQNNGV. The length of the CDR3 is 14 residues. CDR3 bases: TGTGCCAGCAGCTTCGGGGCGGAATGGGATGAACAGTTCTTC. This codes for CASSFGAEWDEQFF.

On this clonotype itself: A clone one base away is much larger, so this may be a read error. The chain has TRBV29-1 and TRBJ2-5, with a tentative D call TRBD2 (6 bases). Germline V CDR1 and CDR2: SQVTM, ANQGSEA. V was cut by 7 bases and J by 5 bases, with 23 bases left in between. CDR3 length equals 15 residues. CDR3 in DNA: TGCAGCGCGGAAGATTCCGGGCCTAGCGAGGAGACCCAGTACTTC. Protein sequence: CSAEDSGPSEETQYF.

V is TRBV19 and J is TRBJ2-2, with 8 bases aligning to TRBD1. The CDR3 sequence is 14 residues long. Germline V CDR1 and CDR2: LNHDA, SQIVND (reference sequence). After removal of 10 bases from V and 6 bases from J, the junction contained 10 bases not matched to a gene. The CDR3 protein is CATRTGRDAGELFF. In DNA, the CDR3 is TGTGCCACCCGGACAGGGCGGGACGCCGGGGAGCTGTTTTTT.

As for this clonotype: A read error is possible here, since a much larger clone lies one base away. CDR3 loop: CSVEGSGSTDPQYF. The CDR3 DNA reads as TGCAGCGTTGAAGGTAGCGGTAGCACAGATCCGCAGTATTTT. The rearrangement uses TRBV29-1 and TRBJ2-3, with D perhaps TRBD2 (6 bases). This CDR3 has 14 residues. Germline CDR1 and CDR2: SQVTM and ANQGSEA.

This clonotype has more than one count but fewer than ten. This chain connects TRBV4-3 to TRBJ2-1, with TRBD2 matching over 9 bases. The germline V gene encodes CDR1 LGHNA and CDR2 YSLEER. J lost 5 bases, V lost 4 bases, and 6 bases had no gene match. The CDR3 is made up of 15 amino acids. In DNA, the CDR3 is TGCGCCAGCAGCCGTACGCTAGCGGGGAACAATGAGCAGTTCTTC. This sequence encodes CASSRTLAGNNEQFF.

There are a few counts of this clonotype. The chain links TRBV2 to TRBJ1-3, with TRBD1 matching over 7 bases. This CDR3 is 13 amino acids long. Germline V CDR1 and CDR2: SNHLY, FYNNEI. The V segment lost 8 bases and the J segment 3 bases; nucleotides outside the gene matches: 4. In DNA, the CDR3 is TGTGCCAGCGGAAGGGACAGTGGAAACACCATATATTTT. It specifies CASGRDSGNTIYF.

This chain joins TRBV28 and TRBJ2-1; TRBD2 matches 7 bases. The V gene end was trimmed by 5 bases and the J gene end by 9 bases; junction bases not matched to a gene: 13. The CDR3 contains 15 residues. Germline V CDR1 and CDR2: MDHEN, SYDVKM. In nucleotides, the CDR3 is TGTGCCAGCAGTCCCGGACTAGGATCTCTTGCTGAGCAGTTCTTC. Translated, it gives CASSPGLGSLAEQFF. Combining the CDR3 with reference TRBV28 and TRBJ2-1 gives the whole variable domain DVKVTQSSRYLVKRTGEKVFLECVQDMDHENMFWYRQDPGLGLRLIYFSYDVKMKEKGDIPEGYSVSREKKERFSLILESASTNQTSMYLCASSPGLGSLAEQFFGPGTRLTVL.

With regard to this clonotype: With a much larger clone just one base away, this may be a read error. The chain joins TRBV11-1 to TRBJ2-5; D tentatively fits TRBD1 or TRBD2 (6 bases each). V lost 6 bases, J lost 5 bases, and 13 bases lay in between. Per germline, CDR1 SGHAT and CDR2 FQDESV (reference sequence). The CDR3 length is 13 residues. CDR3 DNA: TGTGCCAGCAGACTCACAGGGAGGGAGACCCAGTACTTC. It codes for CASRLTGRETQYF.

This rearrangement joins TRBV5-1 to TRBJ2-3, with TRBD2 identical over 7 bases. The CDR3 totals 13 residues. V lost 3 bases and J lost 5; bases outside the gene matches: 3. Per germline, CDR1 SGHRS and CDR2 YFSETQ. For the CDR3, the DNA is TGCGCCAGCAGCTCGGCGGGGGAAGATACGCAGTATTTT. This sequence encodes CASSSAGEDTQYF. Full variable domain (missing parts from reference TRBV5-1 and TRBJ2-3): KAGVTQTPRYLIKTRGQQVTLSCSPISGHRSVSWYQQTPGQGLQFLFEYFSETQRNKGNFPGRFSGRQFSNSRSEMNVSTLELGDSALYLCASSSAGEDTQYFGPGTRLTVL.

This clonotype occurred once. The junction shows a germline mismatch at one end, possibly a read error. V usage is TRBV29-1 and J usage is TRBJ2-1; D may correspond to TRBD1 or TRBD2 (5 bases each). CDR3 length equals 16 residues. Germline values: CDR1 SQVTM, CDR2 ANQGSEA. The CDR3 DNA reads TGCAGCGTTGTGAAGTCTGGGACCCCCTCTTCCAATGGGCAGTTCTTC. Translating it yields CSVVKSGTPSSNGQFF.

With regard to this clonotype: This may stem from a read error, because a much larger clone lies one nucleotide away. CDR3 amino acids: CASRDRPGTSGGNEQFF. The CDR3 DNA reads as TGTGCCAGCAGAGATCGCCCCGGGACTAGCGGTGGCAATGAGCAGTTCTTC. The chain combines TRBV12-3 or TRBV12-4 with TRBJ2-1, with TRBD2 matching 11 bases. The junction had 13 bases not matched to a gene; V was cut back by 6 bases and J by 6 bases. The CDR3 runs to 17 residues.

Points on this clonotype: A much bigger clone sits one base away, suggesting this may be a read error. V and J are TRBV4-2 and TRBJ1-1; the D is unclear. Germline-derived CDR1 and CDR2 are LGHNA and YNFKEQ. The CDR3 sequence is 12 residues long. The CDR3 bases are TGTGCCAACAGCCTGAGCGGAACTGAAGCTTTCTTT. Its translation: CANSLSGTEAFF.

This clonotype turned up a few times. The chain is built from TRBV5-4 and TRBJ2-2; D unresolved. V dropped 4 bases and J dropped 3 bases, with 13 bases sitting between them. Per germline, CDR1 SGHNT and CDR2 YYREEE (reference sequence). The CDR3 runs to 15 residues. CDR3 DNA sequence: TGTGCCAGCAGCCTTGATCGTACGGACACCGGGGAGCTGTTTTTT. Translated: CASSLDRTDTGELFF.